This TCR beta chain appears in the sequencing data of a study of PD-1 blockade in classical Hodgkin lymphoma. Overall study context: Nivolumab was administered to patients intravenously at 3 mg/kg every 2 weeks.

On this clone: What it binds is unknown.

The repertoire was sequenced with immunoSEQ multiplex PCR; TCRdb's copy has only in-frame clones and lacks some. The table shows 24,000 or so clones, with more than 60% occurring only once. The V gene end was trimmed by 7 bases and the J gene end by 4 bases; junction bases not matched to a gene: 7. CDR1 and CDR2 (germline): SEHNR, FQNEAQ (reference sequence). The CDR3 extends over 14 amino acids. Study results and caveats: In newly diagnosed patients, baseline TCR diversity was reportedly below that of healthy donors. Some patients started nivolumab under 1 year after ASCT, and they were excluded. CD8+ TCR diversity did not rise significantly by C4D1, unlike CD4+.

No patient escaped relapse after autologous stem cell transplantation, and brentuximab vedotin exposure varied. Sequences were derived from peripheral blood mononuclear cells (PBMCs), sampled before the second cycle of nivolumab. The TCR originated in a human donor with classical Hodgkin lymphoma. This chain joins TRBV7-9 and TRBJ1-3; TRBD1 aligns across 7 bases. This CDR3 reads CASTAQGGGNTIYF. CDR3 nucleotide sequence: TGTGCCAGCACAGCTCAGGGGGGCGGAAACACCATATATTTT.